This T cell receptor (beta chain) appears in the sequencing data of a study of CD8 T cells in ankylosing spondylitis. Whole-study findings and limits: Ankylosing spondylitis blood appeared to be characterized by a TCR beta motif of 8 or 9 highly homologous variants. Earlier studies detected some motif variants in reactive arthritis synovial fluid and blood. CD8+ cells made up the disease-linked clones, which were relatively rare in peripheral blood.

This clonotype has ten or more counts. No antigen is known for it. Quantitative molecular-barcoded 5'-RACE generated the TCR beta libraries. TCRdb used MiXCR to reprocess the 5' RACE reads, holding one entry per CDR3 protein. The data contain 200,000 to 250,000 distinct CDR3 sequences, roughly 25% of them singletons. V lost 0 bases and J lost 3, with 13 bases in between. The CDR3 consists of 15 residues. Looked up from germline, CDR1 is SGHRS and CDR2 is YFSETQ. The chain links TRBV5-1 to TRBJ2-7; perhaps TRBD1 as D (8 bases). The sequenced material came from blood, either unsorted or a sorted T cell fraction (not recorded which). This receptor was identified in a male donor with ankylosing spondylitis or in good health (not recorded which). The CDR3 region has the DNA TGCGCCAGCAGCTTGGATTACAGGGGGGGCTACGAGCAGTACTTC. Amino acids: CASSLDYRGGYEQYF.